Listed here is a single T cell receptor beta chain. Its specificity is not known. V was trimmed by 4 bases and J by 3 bases, leaving 7 bases between them. The germline CDR1 and CDR2 sequences are KGHSH and LQKENI. The length of the CDR3 is 12 residues. Clones were sequenced by immunoSEQ multiplex PCR, and TCRdb holds only the in-frame ones, with some missing. This sample has 7,000 or so clones, with about 79% found just once. This entry is derived from a study of tumor-infiltrating lymphocytes in localized non-small cell lung cancer. Overall study context: The cohort mixed smokers and never-smokers, several histologies, and some post-neoadjuvant-chemotherapy samples. Tumor tissue and non-adjacent uninvolved lung came from each patient. Study outcomes and limitations: Different pieces of the same tissue were used for each assay. Tumors had more T cell infiltration than uninvolved lung, per TCRbeta sequencing and CD3 counts.

V and J are TRBV18 and TRBJ2-7; a possible D gene is TRBD1 (5 bases). Sequences were obtained from uninvolved lung tissue not adjacent to the tumor. The TCR sequence derives from a human donor with non-small cell lung cancer. The chain's CDR3 is CASSRQNYEQYF. For the CDR3, the DNA is TGTGCCAGCTCACGACAGAACTACGAGCAGTACTTC.